The 4 T cell receptor beta chains below all came from one sample that was sequenced in a study of beta chain features in type 1 diabetes. Sequenced material consisted of expressed TCRB transcripts (all of the isolated RNA was reverse transcribed). Sequenced by immunoSEQ multiplex PCR; TCRdb stores in-frame clones only, minus some. The sample contains about 230,000 clones, 9.6% of which appear only once. The sequencing sample was made of naive CD4+ T cells from blood. All receptors derive from a woman younger than 35 in good health.

The chain has TRBV5-6 and TRBJ1-1; the D gene is possibly TRBD1 (5 bases). Germline-derived CDR1 and CDR2 are SGHDT and YYEEEE. The ends were cut back, 2 bases at V and 5 bases at J, with 13 bases in the middle. This CDR3 is built from 14 residues. The CDR3 coding sequence is TGTGCCAGCAGCTTCACAGGACCAAGGACTGAAGCTTTCTTT. It specifies CASSFTGPRTEAFF.

This clone was counted a few times. V usage is TRBV5-4 and J usage is TRBJ2-5; 8 bases line up with TRBD2. Germline V gene sequence: CDR1 SGHNT, CDR2 YYREEE (reference sequence). The CDR3 is 13 residues long. The trim removed 4 bases at V and 4 bases at J, leaving 3 bases unmatched. CDR3 sequence: CASSPRGGETQYF. CDR3 DNA: TGTGCCAGCAGCCCCCGGGGGGGAGAGACCCAGTACTTC.

The J gene is TRBJ1-2, the V gene TRBV29-1; 11 bases align to TRBD1. Germline lookup yields CDR1 SQVTM and CDR2 ANQGSEA. V lost 3 bases to trimming and J lost 7 bases; unmatched junction nucleotides: 4. The CDR3 length is 13 residues. The CDR3 DNA reads as TGCAGCGTTGACGGACAGGGGGCAGGTGGCTACACCTTC. As protein: CSVDGQGAGGYTF.

This clone showed up just a few times. The CDR3 coding sequence is TGTGCCAGCAGCTTATTCCCTAGCGGGGATTACAATGAGCAGTTCTTC. It specifies CASSLFPSGDYNEQFF. The V call is TRBV7-3, the J call TRBJ2-1; 9 bases are shared with TRBD2. V lost 2 bases to trimming and J lost 4 bases; unmatched junction nucleotides: 6. This CDR3 is built from 16 residues. CDR1 and CDR2 (germline): SGHTA, FQGTGA.